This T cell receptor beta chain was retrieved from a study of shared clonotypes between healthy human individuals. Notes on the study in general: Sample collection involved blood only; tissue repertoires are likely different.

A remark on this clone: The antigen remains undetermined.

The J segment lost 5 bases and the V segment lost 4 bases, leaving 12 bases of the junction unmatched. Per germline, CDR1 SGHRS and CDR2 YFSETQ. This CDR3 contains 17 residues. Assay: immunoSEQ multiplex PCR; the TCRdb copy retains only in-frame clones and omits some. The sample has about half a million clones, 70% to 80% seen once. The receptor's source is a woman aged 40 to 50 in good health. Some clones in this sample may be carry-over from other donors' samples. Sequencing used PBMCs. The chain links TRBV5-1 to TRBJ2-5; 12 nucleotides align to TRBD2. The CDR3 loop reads CASSPRTSGESWETQYF. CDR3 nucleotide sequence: TGCGCCAGCAGCCCCCGGACTAGCGGGGAGAGTTGGGAGACCCAGTACTTC.